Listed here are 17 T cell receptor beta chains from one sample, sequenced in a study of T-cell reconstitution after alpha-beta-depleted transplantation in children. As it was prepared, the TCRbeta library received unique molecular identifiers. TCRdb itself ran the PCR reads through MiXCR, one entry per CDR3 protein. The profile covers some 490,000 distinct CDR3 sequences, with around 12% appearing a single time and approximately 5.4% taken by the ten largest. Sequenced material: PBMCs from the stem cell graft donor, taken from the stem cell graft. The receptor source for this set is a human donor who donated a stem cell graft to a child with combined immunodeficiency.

CDR3 region: CASSSRWTSSEQYF. DNA for the CDR3: TGTGCCAGCAGCTCCAGGTGGACTAGCAGCGAGCAGTACTTC. The V call is TRBV7-9, the J call TRBJ2-7; 8 nucleotides match TRBD2. There are 14 residues in the CDR3. V shed 4 bases and J 6 bases; nucleotides not matched to a gene: 8. Germline V gene sequence: CDR1 SEHNR, CDR2 FQNEAQ (reference sequence).

The CDR3 protein is CASSFSARGVGTDTQYF. In DNA form, the CDR3 reads TGTGCCAGCAGCTTTTCAGCCAGGGGCGTGGGCACAGATACGCAGTATTTT. The rearrangement links TRBV7-6 to TRBJ2-3, with TRBD1 as a possible D gene (6 bases). Germline CDR1 and CDR2: SGHVS and FNYEAQ. V lost 3 bases, J lost 1 base, and 17 bases lay in between. The CDR3 consists of 17 residues.

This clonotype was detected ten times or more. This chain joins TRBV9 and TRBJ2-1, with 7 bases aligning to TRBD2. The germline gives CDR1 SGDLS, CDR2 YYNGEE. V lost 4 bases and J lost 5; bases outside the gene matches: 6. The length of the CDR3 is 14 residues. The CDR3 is CASSPMGLHNEQFF. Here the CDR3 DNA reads TGTGCCAGCAGCCCCATGGGACTACACAATGAGCAGTTCTTC.

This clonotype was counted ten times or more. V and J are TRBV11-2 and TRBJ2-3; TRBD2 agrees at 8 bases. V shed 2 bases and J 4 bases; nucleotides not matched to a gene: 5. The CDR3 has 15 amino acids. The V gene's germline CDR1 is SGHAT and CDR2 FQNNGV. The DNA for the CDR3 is TGTGCCAGCAGCTTACTCATCGGGAGGGCAGATACGCAGTATTTT. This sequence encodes CASSLLIGRADTQYF.

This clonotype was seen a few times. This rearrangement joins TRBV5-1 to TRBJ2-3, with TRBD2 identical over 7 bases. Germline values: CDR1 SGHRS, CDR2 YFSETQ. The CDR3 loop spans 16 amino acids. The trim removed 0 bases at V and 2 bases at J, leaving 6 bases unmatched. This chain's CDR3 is CASSLEPGLPTDTQYF. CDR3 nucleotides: TGCGCCAGCAGCTTGGAACCGGGACTACCCACAGATACGCAGTATTTT. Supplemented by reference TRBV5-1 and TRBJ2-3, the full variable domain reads KAGVTQTPRYLIKTRGQQVTLSCSPISGHRSVSWYQQTPGQGLQFLFEYFSETQRNKGNFPGRFSGRQFSNSRSEMNVSTLELGDSALYLCASSLEPGLPTDTQYFGPGTRLTVL.

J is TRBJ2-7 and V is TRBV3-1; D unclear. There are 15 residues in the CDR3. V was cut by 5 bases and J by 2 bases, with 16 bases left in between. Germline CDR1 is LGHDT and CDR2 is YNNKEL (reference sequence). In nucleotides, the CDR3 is TGTGCCAGCAGCTCTCCCGGGCCGGTCACCTACGAGCAGTACTTC. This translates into CASSSPGPVTYEQYF.

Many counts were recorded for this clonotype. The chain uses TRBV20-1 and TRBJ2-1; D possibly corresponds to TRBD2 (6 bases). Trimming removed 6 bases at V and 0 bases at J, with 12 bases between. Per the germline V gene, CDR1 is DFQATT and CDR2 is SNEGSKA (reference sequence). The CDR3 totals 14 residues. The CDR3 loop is CSAAGLSSYNEQFF. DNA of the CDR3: TGCAGTGCCGCGGGACTCAGCTCCTACAATGAGCAGTTCTTC.

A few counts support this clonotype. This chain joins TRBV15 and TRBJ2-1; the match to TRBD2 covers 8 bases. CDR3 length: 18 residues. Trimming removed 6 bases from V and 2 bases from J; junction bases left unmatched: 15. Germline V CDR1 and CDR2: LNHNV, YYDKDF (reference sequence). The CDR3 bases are TGTGCCACCAGACATAGCGGGGACGCATCATCTACCTACAATGAGCAGTTCTTC. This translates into CATRHSGDASSTYNEQFF. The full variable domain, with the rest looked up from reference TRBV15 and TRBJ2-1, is DAMVIQNPRYQVTQFGKPVTLSCSQTLNHNVMYWYQQKSSQAPKLLFHYYDKDFNNEADTPDNFQSRRPNTSFCFLDIRSPGLGDTAMYLCATRHSGDASSTYNEQFFGPGTRLTVL.

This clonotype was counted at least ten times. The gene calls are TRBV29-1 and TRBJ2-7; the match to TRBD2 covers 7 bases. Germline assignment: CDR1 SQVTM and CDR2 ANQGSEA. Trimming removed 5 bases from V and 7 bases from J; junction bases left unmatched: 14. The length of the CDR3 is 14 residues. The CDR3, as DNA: TGCAGCGTTTCCCACGGGACTAAAGTAGGGGAGCAGTACTTC. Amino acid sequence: CSVSHGTKVGEQYF.

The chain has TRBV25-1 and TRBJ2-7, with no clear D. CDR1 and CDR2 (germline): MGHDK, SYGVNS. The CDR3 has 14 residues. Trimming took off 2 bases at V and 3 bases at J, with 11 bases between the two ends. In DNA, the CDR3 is TGTGCCAGCAGTGAAGGGCGGCGACACTACGAGCAGTACTTC. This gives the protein CASSEGRRHYEQYF.

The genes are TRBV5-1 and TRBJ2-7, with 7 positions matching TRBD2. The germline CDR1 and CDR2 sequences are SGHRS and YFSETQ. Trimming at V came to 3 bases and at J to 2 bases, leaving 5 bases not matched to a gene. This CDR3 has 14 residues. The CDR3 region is CASSWVAGAYEQYF. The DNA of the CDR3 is TGCGCCAGCAGCTGGGTGGCGGGAGCCTACGAGCAGTACTTC.

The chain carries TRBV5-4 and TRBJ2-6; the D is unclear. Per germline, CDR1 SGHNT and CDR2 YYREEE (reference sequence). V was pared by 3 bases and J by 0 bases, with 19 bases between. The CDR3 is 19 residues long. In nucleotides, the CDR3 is TGTGCCAGCAGCTCTCTCCGCAGGTCGCCGAGCTCTGGGGCCAACGTCCTGACTTTC. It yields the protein CASSSLRRSPSSGANVLTF.

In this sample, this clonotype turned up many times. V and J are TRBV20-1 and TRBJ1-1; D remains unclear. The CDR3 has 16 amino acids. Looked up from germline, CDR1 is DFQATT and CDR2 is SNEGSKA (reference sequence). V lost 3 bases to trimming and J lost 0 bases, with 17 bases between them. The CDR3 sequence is CSASPPSPVMNTEAFF. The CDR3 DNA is TGCAGTGCTAGTCCACCAAGTCCGGTTATGAACACTGAAGCTTTCTTT.

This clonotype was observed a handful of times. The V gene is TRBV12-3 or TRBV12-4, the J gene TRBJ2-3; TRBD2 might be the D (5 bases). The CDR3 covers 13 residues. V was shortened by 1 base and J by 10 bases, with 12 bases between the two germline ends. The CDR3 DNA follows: TGTGCCAGCAGTTTAGGGAATAGCGTCCCGCAGTATTTT. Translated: CASSLGNSVPQYF.

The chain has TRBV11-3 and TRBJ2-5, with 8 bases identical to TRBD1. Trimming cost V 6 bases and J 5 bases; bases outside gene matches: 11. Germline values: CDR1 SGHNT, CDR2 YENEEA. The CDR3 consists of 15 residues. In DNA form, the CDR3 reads TGTGCCAGCAGTCAGGATAAGACAGGGGACGAGACCCAGTACTTC. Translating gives CASSQDKTGDETQYF.

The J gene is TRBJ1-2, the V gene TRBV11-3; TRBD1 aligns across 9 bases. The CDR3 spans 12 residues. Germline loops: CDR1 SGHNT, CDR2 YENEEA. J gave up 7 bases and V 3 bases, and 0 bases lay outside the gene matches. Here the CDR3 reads CASSLTGGGYTF. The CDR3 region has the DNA TGTGCCAGCAGCTTGACAGGGGGTGGCTACACCTTC.

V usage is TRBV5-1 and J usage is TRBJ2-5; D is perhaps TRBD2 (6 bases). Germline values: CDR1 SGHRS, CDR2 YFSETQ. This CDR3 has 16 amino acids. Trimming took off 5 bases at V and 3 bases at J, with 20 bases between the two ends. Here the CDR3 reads CASRYRWDWQKETQYF. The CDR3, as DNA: TGCGCCAGCAGATACCGTTGGGACTGGCAAAAAGAGACCCAGTACTTC.